This T cell receptor (beta chain) derives from a study of blood T cells in healthy people across ages. The authors ran a second PCR of about 7 to 11 cycles using a sample-barcoded 5' primer and a J-beta primer mix. The study obtained at least 2.5 million CDR3-containing paired-end reads from every sample. TCRdb passed the 5' RACE reads through MiXCR, listing each CDR3 protein once. The sample holds 800,000 to 1,000,000 distinct CDR3 sequences, 45% to 50% seen once. General study findings and limits: Expanded clonotype changes were possibly confounded by unknown donor CMV status. Investigators treated diversity estimates from one million T cells as underestimates. As age increased, TCR beta diversity per million T cells fell in a roughly linear fashion.

Note on this clonotype: Its target is unknown.

The CDR3 consists of 13 residues. J lost 4 bases, V lost 6 bases, and 8 bases had no gene match. Per germline, CDR1 SQVTM and CDR2 ANQGSEA. The V gene is TRBV29-1, the J gene TRBJ1-2; TRBD1 agrees at 7 bases. This TCR was sampled from a man aged 25 to 40 in good health. The specimen sequenced was blood. The CDR3 region has the DNA TGCAGCGTGGTCGAGACAGGGTCCTATGGCTACACCTTC. This sequence encodes CSVVETGSYGYTF. Full variable domain (remainder filled in from reference TRBV29-1 and TRBJ1-2): SAVISQKPSRDICQRGTSLTIQCQVDSQVTMMFWYRQQPGQSLTLIATANQGSEATYESGFVIDKFPISRPNLTFSTLTVSNMSPEDSSIYLCSVVETGSYGYTFGSGTRLTVV.